The clone carrying this T cell receptor beta chain was seen more than once but under ten times. This specimen belongs to a study of blood T cell repertoires in COVID-19. The V end was cut by 1 base, the J end by 2 bases, with 8 bases between. Germline CDR1 reads LNHDA; CDR2 reads SQIVND (reference sequence). The CDR3 extends over 14 amino acids. Under the authors' procedure: Reference gene primer amplification gave estimated nucleated cell counts. The protocol was immunoSEQ multiplex PCR, while the TCRdb copy is restricted to in-frame clones and leaves out a portion. For V, J and clone size, that table is used; D and trimming come from the DNA. The profile shows some 50,000 clones, about nine tenths of them singletons.

The sequence was obtained from a man aged 40-49 years with acute or convalescent COVID-19. The chain recombines TRBV19 with TRBJ1-2, with D perhaps TRBD1 (6 bases). Sequencing used peripheral blood. The DNA for the CDR3 is TGTGCCAGTAGTATAGTCAGGGGAAACTATGGCTACACCTTC. Amino acid sequence: CASSIVRGNYGYTF.